A selection of T cell receptor beta chains follows, all from one sample in a study of neurological immune-mediated disorders. MiXCR, run by TCRdb on the 5' RACE reads, gives a single entry per CDR3 protein. The data show approximately 58,000 distinct CDR3 sequences, 6.5% to 8.5% seen once. Sequencing was performed on PBMCs. Every receptor here comes from a middle-aged woman in good health. Each CDR3 is given with its conserved first and last residue. The listing skips clone size in some rows; elsewhere it reads once, few, many or a size class.

many	TRBJ1-1	TRBV12-3/TRBV12-4	CASSLQGAGDTEAFF
many	TRBJ2-2	TRBV5-6	CASSLAFEFAGELFF
many	TRBJ2-1	TRBV24-1	CATSDGTSRDISQRDFYNEQFF
many	TRBJ1-1	TRBV15	CATSRDGGNTEAFF
many	TRBJ2-7	TRBV6-2/TRBV6-3	CASSTGPSEQYF
many	TRBJ2-5	TRBV24-1	CATSGATGRETQYF
many	TRBJ1-5	TRBV6-1	CASSEVSNQPQHF
few	TRBJ2-7	TRBV14	CASSQYLASYEQYF
-	TRBJ2-7	TRBV20-1	CSARFNRPEQYF
many	TRBJ1-2	TRBV9	CASSGWTGYALRQFNYGYTF